The 31 T cell receptor beta chains below all came from one sample that was sequenced in a study of blood T cells in healthy people across ages. Then a second PCR, running about 7 to 11 cycles, was carried out with a sample-barcoded 5' primer and a J-beta primer mix. MiXCR was run by TCRdb on the 5' RACE reads, yielding one entry per CDR3 protein. The data hold 1.2 million to 1.5 million distinct CDR3 sequences, with approximately 42% observed a single time. Sequencing was performed on blood. These receptors came from a woman aged 18-35 years in good health.

The rearrangement joins TRBV4-1 to TRBJ2-7; D is perhaps TRBD2 (5 bases). CDR3 length: 14 residues. With 3 bases removed from V and 4 bases from J, the gap between germline ends came to 13 bases. Germline V gene sequence: CDR1 MGHRA, CDR2 YSYEKL. CDR3 coding DNA: TGCGCCAGCAGCCAGGCCACCGGAGGATACGAGCAGTACTTC. Residues: CASSQATGGYEQYF.

The table lists this clonotype with a few counts. This chain uses TRBV6-1 with TRBJ2-7; the match to TRBD2 covers 7 bases. The V gene end was trimmed by 6 bases and the J gene end by 0 bases; junction bases not matched to a gene: 8. This CDR3 has 15 amino acids. CDR1 and CDR2 (germline): MNHNS, SASEGT. CDR3 loop: CASRRGSSGSYEQYF. CDR3 in DNA: TGTGCCAGCAGAAGAGGGTCTAGCGGCTCCTACGAGCAGTACTTC.

This clonotype was seen more than once but under ten times. The chain has TRBV12-3 or TRBV12-4 and TRBJ1-5; 11 bases are shared with TRBD1. The length of the CDR3 is 17 residues. Trimming took 1 base from V and 4 from J; bases not matched to a gene: 6. Here the CDR3 reads CASSLGTDRGRNQPQHF. CDR3 in DNA: TGTGCCAGCAGTTTAGGGACGGACAGGGGGCGAAATCAGCCCCAGCATTTT.

The rearrangement uses TRBV6-5 and TRBJ1-2, with D perhaps matching TRBD1 (5 bases). The germline V gene encodes CDR1 MNHEY and CDR2 SVGAGI. The V gene lost 2 bases and the J gene lost 8 bases, with 15 bases spanning the gap. The CDR3 loop spans 14 amino acids. The chain's CDR3 is CASSYLDKGRGYTF. Written as DNA, the CDR3 is TGTGCCAGCAGTTACCTGGACAAGGGGCGAGGCTACACCTTC.

The chain has TRBV6-5 and TRBJ2-1, with D possibly TRBD1 on 5 matching bases. This CDR3 is 15 amino acids long. Deletions cut 1 base from V and 2 bases from J, with 9 bases between. The germline gives CDR1 MNHEY, CDR2 SVGAGI. CDR3 loop: CASSYYQGTYNEQFF. CDR3 nucleotides: TGTGCCAGCAGTTACTACCAGGGCACCTACAATGAGCAGTTCTTC.

This clonotype was counted between two and nine times. The chain joins TRBV7-9 to TRBJ2-7; 9 bases map to TRBD2. Per germline, CDR1 SEHNR and CDR2 FQNEAQ (reference sequence). This CDR3 comprises 15 residues. Unmatched junction bases numbered 9, after V lost 4 bases and J lost 5 bases. Here the CDR3 DNA reads TGTGCCAGCAGCTCTGATCGGACTAGCGAGGACGAGCAGTACTTC. As protein: CASSSDRTSEDEQYF.

The CDR3 region has the DNA TGCAGTGCCACGACAGGGAAGGAGCAGTACTTC. It codes for CSATTGKEQYF. The chain uses TRBV20-1 and TRBJ2-7, with 7 nucleotides matching TRBD1. Germline-derived CDR1 and CDR2 are DFQATT and SNEGSKA (reference sequence). The CDR3 has 11 amino acids. V was clipped by 6 bases and J by 7 bases; unmatched bases: 6.

This clonotype was detected a few times. The V call is TRBV27, the J call TRBJ2-5, with D tentatively TRBD2 (6 bases). This CDR3 is 11 amino acids long. Trimming took off 4 bases at V and 11 bases at J, with 11 bases between the two ends. Germline V gene data show CDR1 as MNHEY and CDR2 as SMNVEV (reference sequence). Here the CDR3 reads CASSYGGRQYF. The DNA of the CDR3 is TGTGCCAGCAGTTACGGGGGTAGGCAGTACTTC.

This clonotype was found a few times. This sequence joins TRBV20-1 and TRBJ1-2, with D perhaps TRBD1 (6 bases). Germline V gives CDR1 DFQATT, CDR2 SNEGSKA (reference sequence). The V end was cut by 5 bases, the J end by 6 bases, with 7 bases between. The CDR3 is made up of 10 amino acids. The CDR3 here is CSAYRDGYTF. CDR3 nucleotide sequence: TGCAGTGCTTACAGGGATGGCTACACCTTC.

The rearrangement joins TRBV18 to TRBJ2-3; no definite D call. Trimming took off 3 bases at V and 1 base at J, with 8 bases between the two ends. Germline CDR1 and CDR2: KGHSH and LQKENI. This CDR3 has 14 amino acids. For the CDR3, the DNA is TGTGCCAGCTCACCTCTAGACCGCACAGATACGCAGTATTTT. This encodes CASSPLDRTDTQYF.

There are a few counts of this clonotype. The chain carries TRBV10-3 and TRBJ2-5; D not resolved. CDR3 length equals 13 residues. Trimming pared 4 bases from V and 11 bases from J, leaving 17 bases between. Germline V gene sequence: CDR1 ENHRY, CDR2 SYGVKD. CDR3 region: CAISVVGPDEQYF. The CDR3 coding sequence is TGTGCCATCAGTGTCGTGGGTCCGGATGAGCAGTACTTC.

This clonotype was observed a handful of times. The chain couples TRBV27 to TRBJ1-2, with 7 bases fitting TRBD1. The junction had 5 bases not matched to a gene; V was cut back by 6 bases and J by 4 bases. CDR1 is MNHEY and CDR2 is SMNVEV in the germline V gene (reference sequence). The CDR3 totals 13 residues. In nucleotides, the CDR3 is TGTGCCAGCAGCGAACAGGGGTCCTATGGCTACACCTTC. Protein product: CASSEQGSYGYTF.

J is TRBJ1-1 and V is TRBV7-9; D is possibly TRBD1 (5 bases). Per the germline V gene, CDR1 is SEHNR and CDR2 is FQNEAQ (reference sequence). V was trimmed by 5 bases and J by 6 bases, leaving 13 bases between them. The CDR3 totals 13 residues. The CDR3 loop reads CASSPRLGAEAFF. In DNA, the CDR3 is TGTGCCAGCAGCCCACGGCTAGGGGCTGAAGCTTTCTTT.

This clonotype appeared a few times. The J gene is TRBJ1-6, the V gene TRBV7-2, with no clear D. This CDR3 contains 15 residues. Between the trimmed V and J ends, which lost 1 base and 6 bases, there was a span of 10 bases. CDR1 SGHTA and CDR2 FQGNSA come from the germline V gene. CDR3 protein: CASSLGGYSNSPLHF. For the CDR3, the DNA is TGTGCCAGCAGCTTAGGCGGATATTCTAATTCACCCCTCCACTTT.

V gene TRBV10-2 combines with J gene TRBJ1-2; D is possibly TRBD1 (5 bases). CDR1 and CDR2 from the germline V gene are WSHSY and SAAADI. This CDR3 spans 14 amino acids. The V gene lost 0 bases and the J gene lost 8 bases, with 13 bases spanning the gap. The CDR3 spells CASSESLGADGYTF. The DNA for the CDR3 is TGCGCCAGCAGTGAGTCGTTAGGGGCAGACGGCTACACCTTC.

This clonotype has a handful of counts. The chain joins TRBV20-1 to TRBJ2-1, with D maybe TRBD1 (5 bases). Germline values: CDR1 DFQATT, CDR2 SNEGSKA (reference sequence). This CDR3 spans 18 amino acids. The V gene lost 2 bases and the J gene lost 6 bases, with 26 bases spanning the gap. CDR3 DNA: TGCAGTGCTAGAAACCTCCTTCGGGCAGGGATGGGTGCCAATGAGCAGTTCTTC. This gives the protein CSARNLLRAGMGANEQFF.

This clonotype turned up a few times. This chain joins TRBV12-3 or TRBV12-4 and TRBJ1-5; D is unresolved. The V end lost 0 bases, the J end lost 6 bases, and 6 bases lay between the germline ends. CDR3 length: 13 amino acids. This chain's CDR3 is CASSLAGVQPQHF. DNA for the CDR3: TGTGCCAGCAGTTTAGCCGGGGTTCAGCCCCAGCATTTT.

The chain carries TRBV7-9 and TRBJ1-2, with 7 nucleotides matching TRBD1. V dropped 5 bases and J dropped 8; count of bases not matched to a gene: 8. CDR3 size: 13 residues. Germline-derived CDR1 and CDR2 are SEHNR and FQNEAQ (reference sequence). CDR3 loop: CASSPGTAAGYTF. The CDR3 DNA is TGTGCCAGCAGCCCTGGGACAGCCGCAGGCTACACCTTC.

V gene TRBV27 combines with J gene TRBJ2-3; 7 bases fit TRBD2. J was trimmed by 3 bases and V by 6 bases; bases with no gene match: 9. CDR1 and CDR2 from the germline V gene are MNHEY and SMNVEV (reference sequence). The CDR3 extends over 15 amino acids. CDR3 nucleotide sequence: TGTGCCAGCAGAAACCAGGCGGGAGTTACAGATACGCAGTATTTT. This codes for CASRNQAGVTDTQYF.

This clonotype was detected only a few times. The rearrangement joins TRBV10-1 to TRBJ2-3; maybe TRBD1 (5 bases). Germline loops: CDR1 WNHNN, CDR2 SYGVQD (reference sequence). CDR3 length equals 13 residues. V was trimmed by 5 bases and J by 6 bases, leaving 12 bases between them. The CDR3: CASSPGPRDTQYF. CDR3 nucleotides: TGCGCCAGCAGTCCAGGGCCGCGGGATACGCAGTATTTT.

V is TRBV14 and J is TRBJ2-1; maybe TRBD1 (5 bases). This CDR3 spans 12 amino acids. Germline lookup yields CDR1 SGHDN and CDR2 FVKESK. V was shortened by 3 bases and J by 8 bases, with 8 bases between the two germline ends. In DNA form, the CDR3 reads TGTGCCAGCAGCCACGCCAGGGATGAGCAGTTCTTC. Translating gives CASSHARDEQFF.

The genes are TRBV20-1 and TRBJ2-4, with a weak D call TRBD2 (6 bases). The last part of the DNA fits TRBJ2-7 better; the J call may be wrong. CDR1 is DFQATT and CDR2 is SNEGSKA in the germline V gene (reference sequence). This CDR3 is 14 amino acids long. CDR3 bases: TGCAGTGCTAGAGAGGGGAGGCGCTCCTACGAGCAGTACTTC. Amino acids: CSAREGRRSYEQYF.

V is TRBV6-1 and J is TRBJ1-2; D gene unclear. The V end lost 1 base, the J end lost 8 bases, and 14 bases lay between the germline ends. The CDR3 spans 14 residues. In germline, CDR1 is MNHNS, CDR2 SASEGT. In DNA, the CDR3 is TGTGCCAGCAGTGAAGAGCGGGTGTCGGGCGGCTACACCTTC. It is translated as CASSEERVSGGYTF.

The V and J genes are TRBV6-1 and TRBJ2-7; TRBD2 matches 10 bases. CDR3 length: 14 residues. Germline trimming cut 6 bases from V and 3 bases from J; bases unmatched to any gene: 5. Germline V lookup: CDR1 MNHNS, CDR2 SASEGT. CDR3 in DNA: TGTGCCAGCAGCATCTGGACTAGCGGCTACGAGCAGTACTTC. Translating gives CASSIWTSGYEQYF.

This clonotype was counted a few times. The gene calls are TRBV7-9 and TRBJ1-4; no definite D call. Germline assignment: CDR1 SEHNR and CDR2 FQNEAQ (reference sequence). Trimming stripped 5 bases from V and 3 bases from J, with 10 bases between. The CDR3 sequence is 14 residues long. The CDR3 nucleotides read TGTGCCAGCAGCCCTGGGGTGGCTAATGAAAAACTGTTTTTT. It encodes CASSPGVANEKLFF.

The chain links TRBV4-2 to TRBJ1-2; D unresolved. Trimming stripped 4 bases from V and 8 bases from J, with 23 bases between. Germline CDR1 reads LGHNA; CDR2 reads YNFKEQ. The CDR3 is 16 amino acids. CDR3 residues: CASSLSKQDGDDGYTF. As DNA, the CDR3 is TGTGCCAGCAGCCTATCCAAACAAGACGGGGATGACGGCTACACCTTC.

This clonotype was seen a handful of times. The V call is TRBV27, the J call TRBJ1-2; D is possibly TRBD1 (6 bases). The germline V and J ends were trimmed by 7 bases and 8 bases, with 17 bases remaining between them. The CDR3 contains 13 residues. Germline CDR1 is MNHEY and CDR2 is SMNVEV (reference sequence). The CDR3 here is CASTNGGKGGYTF. Written as DNA, the CDR3 is TGTGCCAGCACCAACGGGGGCAAAGGCGGCTACACCTTC.

The gene calls are TRBV12-3 or TRBV12-4 and TRBJ1-2, with D possibly being TRBD1 (6 bases). With 3 bases removed from V and 2 bases from J, the gap between germline ends came to 19 bases. The CDR3 loop spans 17 amino acids. CDR3 DNA: TGTGCCAGCAGTTTTCAGATTCAGGGGTCTCCCAACTATGGCTACACCTTC. Protein: CASSFQIQGSPNYGYTF.

This clonotype occurred a few times. The chain combines TRBV7-7 with TRBJ2-1; the match to TRBD2 covers 10 bases. Germline V gives CDR1 SSHAT, CDR2 FNYEAQ (reference sequence). The length of the CDR3 is 15 residues. V lost 5 bases and J lost 6; bases outside the gene matches: 7. The CDR3: CASSIGSGRVNEQFF. In DNA, the CDR3 is TGTGCCAGCAGCATAGGGAGCGGGAGGGTCAATGAGCAGTTCTTC.

The V gene is TRBV6-5, the J gene TRBJ2-3; no reliable D call. This CDR3 is built from 13 residues. The germline CDR1 and CDR2 sequences are MNHEY and SVGAGI. Trimming pared 2 bases from V and 5 bases from J, leaving 8 bases between. In nucleotides, the CDR3 is TGTGCCAGCAGTTACGAAAGAGGAGATACGCAGTATTTT. It translates to CASSYERGDTQYF.

As concerns this clonotype: This likely comes from a read error, as the CDR3 has no conserved phenylalanine or tryptophan at its end. J is TRBJ2-1 and V is TRBV4-2, with 8 bases fitting TRBD2. V gave up 3 bases and J gave up 9 bases; unmatched junction bases: 10. From germline, CDR1 is LGHNA and CDR2 YNFKEQ. The CDR3 runs to 15 residues. The CDR3 bases are TGTGCCAGCAGCCATCCCGACGGGGGGGCGCCTGAGCAGTTCCTC. Translation: CASSHPDGGAPEQFL.